These T cell receptor beta chains were read from a single sample in a study of CD8+ T cells in alopecia areata. Some clones are missing from TCRdb's copy, which holds only in-frame ones; the method was immunoSEQ multiplex PCR. Of approximately 200,000 clones in the sample, 60% were seen once. Sequenced material: CD4+ T cells sorted from blood, taken at week 4, from a patient treated with tofacitinib. These receptors all stem from a human donor with alopecia areata. CDR3s include the opening cysteine and the closing phenylalanine or tryptophan. Each record gives: CDR3 protein, CDR3 DNA, J gene, clone size, D gene, V gene. A D gene is named only where the DNA matches it firmly. A row's size may be missing; if present it is once, few, many or a size class.

CASRGASGAFF,TGTGCCAGCAGAGGGGCCTCAGGAGCTTTCTTT,TRBJ1-1,NA,NA,TRBV25-1
CASNRGLDSPLHF,TGTGCCAGCAACAGGGGGTTGGATTCACCCCTCCACTTT,TRBJ1-6,once,TRBD1,TRBV6-6
CSVRDGPQETQYF,TGCAGCGTTCGGGACGGCCCCCAAGAGACCCAGTACTTC,TRBJ2-5,NA,NA,TRBV29-1
CSARTGSNQPQHF,TGCAGCGCCCGGACTGGGAGCAATCAGCCCCAGCATTTT,TRBJ1-5,NA,NA,TRBV29-1
CAISDVGEKLFF,TGTGCCATCAGTGACGTTGGTGAAAAACTGTTTTTT,TRBJ1-4,few,NA,TRBV10-3
CASSLQTGTQAFF,TGTGCCAGCAGCTTGCAGACCGGGACTCAGGCTTTCTTT,TRBJ1-1,NA,NA,TRBV5-6
CASTSGPNTGELFF,TGCGCCAGCACTTCCGGGCCGAACACCGGGGAGCTGTTTTTT,TRBJ2-2,NA,NA,TRBV5-1
CASSQVLVLRANEQFF,TGCGCCAGCAGCCAAGTGCTTGTGTTGAGGGCCAATGAGCAGTTCTTC,TRBJ2-1,NA,NA,TRBV4-1
CASSPGLAGERYEQYF,TGTGCCAGCAGCCCCGGACTAGCGGGGGAGCGCTACGAGCAGTACTTC,TRBJ2-7,NA,TRBD2,TRBV7-2
CASSQIPRRTFTREQYF,TGCGCCAGCAGTCAAATCCCAAGGAGGACGTTTACTCGGGAGCAGTACTTC,TRBJ2-7,few,NA,TRBV4-1
CASSLSSQGYTF,TGTGCCAGCAGTTTAAGTAGCCAGGGCTACACCTTC,TRBJ1-2,few,NA,TRBV28
CASSSGQGSYEQYF,TGTGCCAGCAGCTCGGGACAGGGCTCCTACGAGCAGTACTTC,TRBJ2-7,NA,TRBD1,TRBV7-2
CASEEGSYEQYF,TGCGCCAGCGAGGAGGGTTCCTACGAGCAGTACTTC,TRBJ2-7,NA,NA,TRBV23-1
CSVEVRETQYF,TGCAGCGTTGAGGTTCGGGAGACCCAGTACTTC,TRBJ2-5,few,NA,TRBV29-1
CAISERNYYGYTF,TGTGCCATCAGTGAGAGGAACTACTATGGCTACACCTTC,TRBJ1-2,NA,NA,TRBV10-3
CASSPRGGNNEQFF,TGTGCCAGCAGCCCTAGGGGCGGTAACAATGAGCAGTTCTTC,TRBJ2-1,NA,NA,TRBV16
CASSRPGNSREQYF,TGTGCCAGCAGTAGACCGGGAAACTCGCGGGAGCAGTACTTC,TRBJ2-7,NA,NA,TRBV6-5
CASSFRLAGGRVNEQFF,TGTGCCAGCAGCTTTCGACTAGCGGGGGGGCGGGTGAATGAGCAGTTCTTC,TRBJ2-1,once,TRBD2,TRBV7-2
CASSLVEGWNEKLFF,TGTGCCAGCAGCTTAGTGGAGGGTTGGAATGAAAAACTGTTTTTT,TRBJ1-4,NA,NA,TRBV7-2
CSGSTGTEAFF,TGCAGCGGGTCGACAGGAACTGAAGCTTTCTTT,TRBJ1-1,NA,NA,TRBV29-1
CASSEDVYGYTF,TGTGCCAGCAGTGAGGATGTTTACGGCTACACCTTC,TRBJ1-2,NA,NA,TRBV25-1
CASSVEAQGGGSEQYF,TGTGCCAGCAGCGTTGAGGCCCAGGGCGGGGGAAGCGAGCAGTACTTC,TRBJ2-7,NA,TRBD2,TRBV9
CATKTGTRRGLGTNTGELFF,TGTGCCACCAAGACCGGGACTAGAAGGGGGCTGGGAACGAACACCGGGGAGCTGTTTTTT,TRBJ2-2,NA,NA,TRBV2
CAWSTMYEQYF,TGTGCCTGGAGTACCATGTACGAGCAGTACTTC,TRBJ2-7,NA,NA,TRBV30
CSVAVDAYEQYF,TGCAGCGTTGCCGTAGACGCCTACGAGCAGTACTTC,TRBJ2-7,few,NA,TRBV29-1
CASSALNSNQPQHF,TGTGCCAGCAGTGCCTTAAATAGCAATCAGCCCCAGCATTTT,TRBJ1-5,once,NA,TRBV27
CSAIEYNEQFF,TGCAGTGCTATTGAGTACAATGAGCAGTTCTTC,TRBJ2-1,NA,NA,TRBV20-1
CAWSSRGPRDSPLHF,TGTGCCTGGAGTTCGAGGGGACCTAGAGATTCACCCCTCCACTTT,TRBJ1-6,NA,NA,TRBV30
CASSPRGYGNEQFF,TGTGCCAGCAGCCCGCGGGGTTATGGGAATGAGCAGTTCTTC,TRBJ2-1,NA,NA,TRBV7-2
CASSPVERDEQFF,TGTGCCAGCTCACCGGTAGAGAGGGATGAGCAGTTCTTC,TRBJ2-1,NA,NA,TRBV18
CASSLGTTESTGELFF,TGTGCCAGCAGCTTAGGGACTACTGAATCTACCGGGGAGCTGTTTTTT,TRBJ2-2,NA,NA,TRBV7-9
CSVEGLAGGPRETQYF,TGCAGCGTTGAGGGGTTAGCGGGGGGGCCGAGGGAGACCCAGTACTTC,TRBJ2-5,once,TRBD2,TRBV29-1
CSVVSPGTAGLDGYTF,TGCAGCGTCGTTTCCCCTGGGACGGCGGGGTTGGATGGCTACACCTTC,TRBJ1-2,few,NA,TRBV29-1
CASSQGSISYEQYF,TGTGCCAGCAGCCAGGGCAGCATTTCCTACGAGCAGTACTTC,TRBJ2-7,NA,NA,TRBV14
CATSRDLTFLELFF,TGTGCCACCAGCAGAGATCTAACCTTTCTGGAGCTGTTTTTT,TRBJ2-2,NA,NA,TRBV15
CASSQDLLALVLQFF,TGCGCCAGCAGCCAAGATCTCCTAGCTCTGGTCCTCCAGTTCTTC,TRBJ2-1,NA,NA,TRBV4-1
CASSVSGGLPFF,TGTGCCAGCAGTGTAAGCGGGGGGCTACCGTTCTTC,TRBJ2-1,NA,TRBD2,TRBV25-1
CASSQDTGAPSRGGYTF,TGTGCCAGCAGCCAAGATACAGGGGCGCCTAGCCGGGGAGGCTACACCTTC,TRBJ1-2,few,TRBD1,TRBV4-2
CSADPWPRGPQYGYTF,TGCAGCGCCGATCCATGGCCCAGGGGGCCCCAGTATGGCTACACCTTC,TRBJ1-2,NA,TRBD1,TRBV29-1
CASSKAGQRGTNYGYTF,TGTGCCAGCAGCAAAGCTGGGCAGCGGGGCACTAACTATGGCTACACCTTC,TRBJ1-2,NA,NA,TRBV21-1
CASSLVDQPQHF,TGTGCCAGCAGCTTAGTGGATCAGCCCCAGCATTTT,TRBJ1-5,NA,NA,TRBV7-8
CASSYSKVADTQYF,TGTGCCAGCAGTTACTCGAAAGTTGCTGATACGCAGTATTTT,TRBJ2-3,NA,NA,TRBV6-5
CASSLGENIQYF,TGTGCCAGCAGCTTGGGGGAAAACATTCAGTACTTC,TRBJ2-4,NA,NA,TRBV11-2
CSAPPGAGSQETQYF,TGCAGCGCTCCCCCGGGGGCGGGGTCCCAAGAGACCCAGTACTTC,TRBJ2-5,NA,NA,TRBV29-1
CASSRTGGDQPQHF,TGTGCCAGTAGTAGGACAGGCGGGGATCAGCCCCAGCATTTT,TRBJ1-5,NA,TRBD1,TRBV19
CTSSQDEEASGGPQETQYF,TGCACCAGCAGCCAAGATGAAGAGGCTAGCGGGGGACCCCAAGAGACCCAGTACTTC,TRBJ2-5,NA,NA,TRBV1
CASSPGTGRLEQYF,TGTGCCAGCAGCCCCGGGACAGGGAGACTCGAGCAGTACTTC,TRBJ2-7,NA,TRBD1,TRBV7-2
CASSFLGEKLSGANVLTF,TGCGCCAGCAGCTTTTTGGGGGAAAAGCTCTCTGGGGCCAACGTCCTGACTTTC,TRBJ2-6,NA,NA,TRBV5-1
CASSLDTRGNEQFF,TGCGCCAGCAGCCTCGACACCAGAGGGAATGAGCAGTTCTTC,TRBJ2-1,once,NA,TRBV5-1
CASSPWGQGNGYTF,TGTGCCAGCAGCCCCTGGGGGCAGGGAAATGGCTACACCTTC,TRBJ1-2,NA,NA,TRBV25-1
CASSAGPQETQYF,TGTGCCAGCAGCGCCGGTCCCCAAGAGACCCAGTACTTC,TRBJ2-5,NA,NA,TRBV9